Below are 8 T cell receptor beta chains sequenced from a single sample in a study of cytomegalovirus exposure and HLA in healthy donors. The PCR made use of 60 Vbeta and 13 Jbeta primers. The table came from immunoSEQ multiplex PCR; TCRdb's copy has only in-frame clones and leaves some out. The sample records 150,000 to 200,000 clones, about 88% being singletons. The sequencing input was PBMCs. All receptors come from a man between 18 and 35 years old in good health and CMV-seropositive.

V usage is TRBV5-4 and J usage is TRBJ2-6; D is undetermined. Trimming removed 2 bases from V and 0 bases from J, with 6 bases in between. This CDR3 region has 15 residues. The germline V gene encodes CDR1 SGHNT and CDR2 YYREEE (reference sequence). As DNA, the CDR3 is TGTGCCAGCAGCTTAGCACTCTCTGGGGCCAACGTCCTGACTTTC. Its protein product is CASSLALSGANVLTF.

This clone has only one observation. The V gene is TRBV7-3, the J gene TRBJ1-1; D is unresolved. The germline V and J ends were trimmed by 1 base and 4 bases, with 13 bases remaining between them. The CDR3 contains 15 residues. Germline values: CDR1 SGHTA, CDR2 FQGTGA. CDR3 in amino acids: CASSLIAGSSTEAFF. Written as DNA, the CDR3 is TGTGCCAGCAGCTTAATTGCGGGTTCGAGCACTGAAGCTTTCTTT.

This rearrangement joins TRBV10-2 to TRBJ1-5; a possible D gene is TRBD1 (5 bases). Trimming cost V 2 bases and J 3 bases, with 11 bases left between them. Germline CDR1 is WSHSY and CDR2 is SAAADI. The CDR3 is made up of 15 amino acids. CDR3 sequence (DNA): TGCGCCAGCAGTGAGGTTGGGGGGGTCAATCAGCCCCAGCATTTT. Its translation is CASSEVGGVNQPQHF.

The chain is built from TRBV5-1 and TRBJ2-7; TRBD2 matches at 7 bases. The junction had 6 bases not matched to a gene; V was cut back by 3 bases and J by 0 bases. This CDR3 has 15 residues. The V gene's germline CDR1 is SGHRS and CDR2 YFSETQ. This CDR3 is CASSSDGGFSYEQYF. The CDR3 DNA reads TGCGCCAGCAGCTCTGACGGGGGGTTCTCCTACGAGCAGTACTTC.

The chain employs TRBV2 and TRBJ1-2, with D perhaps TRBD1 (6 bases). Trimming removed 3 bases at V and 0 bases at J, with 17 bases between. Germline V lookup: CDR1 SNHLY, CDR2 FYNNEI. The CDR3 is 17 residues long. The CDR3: CASSEPGQSGTNYGYTF. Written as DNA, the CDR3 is TGTGCCAGCAGTGAGCCAGGACAGTCAGGGACTAACTATGGCTACACCTTC.

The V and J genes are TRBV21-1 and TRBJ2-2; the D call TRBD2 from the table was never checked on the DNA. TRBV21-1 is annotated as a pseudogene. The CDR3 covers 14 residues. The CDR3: CASSSRVPTGELFF. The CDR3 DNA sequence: TGTGCCAGCAGCAGTAGAGTCCCCACCGGGGAGCTGTTTTTT.

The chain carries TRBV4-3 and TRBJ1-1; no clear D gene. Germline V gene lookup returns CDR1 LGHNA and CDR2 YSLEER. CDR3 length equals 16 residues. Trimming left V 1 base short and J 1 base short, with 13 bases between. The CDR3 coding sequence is TGCGCCAGCAGCCAAGGGGCCGGGGAAGGGAACACTGAAGCTTTCTTT. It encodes CASSQGAGEGNTEAFF.

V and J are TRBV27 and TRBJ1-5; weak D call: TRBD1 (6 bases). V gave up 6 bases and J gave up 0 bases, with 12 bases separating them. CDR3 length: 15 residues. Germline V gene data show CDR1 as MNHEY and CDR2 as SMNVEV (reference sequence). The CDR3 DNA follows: TGTGCCAGCAGGTTACAGGGAGGTAGCAATCAGCCCCAGCATTTT. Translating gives CASRLQGGSNQPQHF.